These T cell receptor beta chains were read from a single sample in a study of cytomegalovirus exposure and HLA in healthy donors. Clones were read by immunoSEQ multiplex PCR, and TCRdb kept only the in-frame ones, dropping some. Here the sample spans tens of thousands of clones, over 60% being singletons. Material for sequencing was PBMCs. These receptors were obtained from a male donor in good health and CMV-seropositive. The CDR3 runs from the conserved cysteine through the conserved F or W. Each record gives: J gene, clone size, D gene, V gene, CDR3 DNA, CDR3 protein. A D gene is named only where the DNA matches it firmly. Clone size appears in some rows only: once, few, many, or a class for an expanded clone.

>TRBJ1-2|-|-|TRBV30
TGTGCCTGGAGTGTGCGGCAGCCGGGGGGGAGTCGGAGTAAGAACTATGGCTACACCTTC
CAWSVRQPGGSRSKNYGYTF
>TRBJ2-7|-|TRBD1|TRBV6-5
TGTGCCAGCAGCGCCCCGGGACAGGGGAAGTACGAGCAGTACTTC
CASSAPGQGKYEQYF
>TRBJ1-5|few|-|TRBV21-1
TGTGCCAGCAGCACACCGGACAGGGACAGCAATCAGCCCCAGCATTTT
CASSTPDRDSNQPQHF
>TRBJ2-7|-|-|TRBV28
TGTGCCAGCAGTTCGCCCACCTTAGCCTCCGCCTACGAGCAGTACTTC
CASSSPTLASAYEQYF
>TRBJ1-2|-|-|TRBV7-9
TGTGCCAGCAGCCCCAGGGGAGGGCTCTATGGCTACACCTTC
CASSPRGGLYGYTF
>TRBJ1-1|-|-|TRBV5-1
TGCGCCAGCAGCTTGGGCCAGGTTGGAAGGAACACTGAAGCTTTCTTT
CASSLGQVGRNTEAFF
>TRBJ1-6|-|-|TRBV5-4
TGTGCCAGCAGGTTTACTGGACGGACAAATAATTCACCCCTCCACTTT
CASRFTGRTNNSPLHF
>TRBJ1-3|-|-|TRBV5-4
TGTGCCAGCACCTCGGGTGGGGCCTCTGGAAACACCATATATTTT
CASTSGGASGNTIYF
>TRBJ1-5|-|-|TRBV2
TGTGCCAGCAGTCAAGACAGGTCCCTAAATCAGCCCCAGCATTTT
CASSQDRSLNQPQHF
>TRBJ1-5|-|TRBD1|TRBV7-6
TGTGCCGGTCGAGCCGGGACAGGGAATCAGCCCCAGCATTTT
CAGRAGTGNQPQHF
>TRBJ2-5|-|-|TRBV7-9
TGTGCCAGCAGCGGGAGAATGTACCAAGAGACCCAGTACTTC
CASSGRMYQETQYF
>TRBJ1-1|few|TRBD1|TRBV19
TGTGCCAGTAGGACAGGGTCTCGGACTGAAGCTTTCTTT
CASRTGSRTEAFF
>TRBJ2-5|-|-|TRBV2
TGTGCCAGCACCCGGGATCAGGGGGAGACCCAGTACTTC
CASTRDQGETQYF
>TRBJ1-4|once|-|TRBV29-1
TGCAGCGTTGAGCCAGGGTTCGGGAGTGAAAAACTGTTTTTT
CSVEPGFGSEKLFF
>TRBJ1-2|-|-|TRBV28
TGTGCCAGCAGCACCGACAGACATGGCTACACCTTC
CASSTDRHGYTF
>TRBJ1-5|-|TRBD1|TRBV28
TGTGCCAGCGGAGCAGGGGGCCTAGTGTCGCAGCCCCAGCATTTT
CASGAGGLVSQPQHF
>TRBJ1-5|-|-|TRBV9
TGTGCCAGCAACCGGGGGAGTTGGGATCAGCCCCAGCATTTT
CASNRGSWDQPQHF
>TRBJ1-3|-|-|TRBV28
TGTGCCAGCAGTTGGACGAGGGGGATCTCTGGAAACACCATATATTTT
CASSWTRGISGNTIYF
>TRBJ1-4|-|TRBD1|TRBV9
TGTGCCAGCAGCGAGGGACCGGGACAGGGATTTGAAAAACTGTTTTTT
CASSEGPGQGFEKLFF
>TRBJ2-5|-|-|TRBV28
TGTGCCAGCAGTTTCCCAGGGAAGACCCAGTACTTC
CASSFPGKTQYF
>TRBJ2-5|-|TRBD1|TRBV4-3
TGCGCCAGCAGCCAAGGGGACAGGGGGCGCGGGGAGACCCAGCACTTC
CASSQGDRGRGETQHF
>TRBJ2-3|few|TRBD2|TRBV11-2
TGTGCCAGCAGCTTATATGCGGGAGATGCGACAGATACGCAGTATTTT
CASSLYAGDATDTQYF
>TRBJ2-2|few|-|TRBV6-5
TGTGCCAGCAGTTACGGGTTTAGGCCCCTAGCCGGGGAGCTGTTTTTT
CASSYGFRPLAGELFF
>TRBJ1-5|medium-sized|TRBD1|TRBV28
TGTGCCAGCAGTTCTTTGACAGGGAGTCAGCCCCAGCATTTT
CASSSLTGSQPQHF